A selection of T cell receptor beta chains follows, all from one sample in a study of CD4 T cells in relation to SARS-CoV-2 and coronaviruses. Libraries were prepared by immunoSEQ multiplex PCR; TCRdb keeps only in-frame clonotypes and omits some of them. The sample carries about 16,000 clones, approximately 80% recorded once. These TCRs are of unknown antigen specificity. The source material was CD4+ T cells from PBMCs, cultured in vitro. The receptors originated from a human donor in good health. CDR3s include the opening cysteine and the closing phenylalanine or tryptophan. D genes are given only for firm matches. Clone size appears in some rows only: once, few, many, or a class for an expanded clone.

V	D	size	J	DNA	CDR3
TRBV18	TRBD1	-	TRBJ1-5	TGTGCCAGCTCATCGGACAGGGGGCCGTTTCAGCCCCAGCATTTT	CASSSDRGPFQPQHF
TRBV30	TRBD1	few	TRBJ2-1	TGTGCCTGGACTGGGACAGAGGTCTACAATGAGCAGTTCTTC	CAWTGTEVYNEQFF
TRBV10-1	-	-	TRBJ2-3	TGCGCCAGCACCCCACAGGGTAAAACAGATACGCAGTATTTT	CASTPQGKTDTQYF
TRBV15	TRBD2	-	TRBJ2-3	TGTGCCACCAGCAAAGATCAGGGACTAGGATCAGATACGCAGTATTTT	CATSKDQGLGSDTQYF
TRBV7-9	-	once	TRBJ2-7	TGTGCCAGCGAATCTGCCAGCGAGCAGTACTTC	CASESASEQYF
TRBV6-5	-	-	TRBJ1-2	TGTGCCAGCAGTACCGATACAGGAAACTATGGCTACACCTTC	CASSTDTGNYGYTF
TRBV6-4	TRBD1	-	TRBJ1-1	TGTGCCAGCAGTGTACCCGGGACAGCTTCTATGAACACTGAAGCTTTCTTT	CASSVPGTASMNTEAFF
TRBV19	-	once	TRBJ1-5	TGTGCCAGTAGTATAGTGGACCGCTGGGGGAATCAGCCCCAGCATTTT	CASSIVDRWGNQPQHF
TRBV5-1	-	-	TRBJ2-2	TGCGCCAGCAGCTTGGATGCCCCGGGGGAGAACACCGGGGAGCTGTTTTTT	CASSLDAPGENTGELFF
TRBV24-1	-	-	TRBJ2-2	TGTGCCACCAGTGAGCCTTCAGGGGAGTCCGGGGAGCTGTTTTTT	CATSEPSGESGELFF
TRBV5-1	-	-	TRBJ1-2	TGCGCCAGCAGACGGGACGCAACTACTAGGGGCTATGGCTACACCTTC	CASRRDATTRGYGYTF
TRBV6-5	-	-	TRBJ2-2	TGTGCCAGCTGCCTGACCCTCACCGGGGAGCTGTTTTTT	CASCLTLTGELFF
TRBV10-1	-	once	TRBJ2-1	TGCGCCAGCAGCAAGAGCTCCTACAATGAGCAGTTCTTC	CASSKSSYNEQFF
TRBV6-2/TRBV6-3	-	-	TRBJ2-7	TGTGCCAGCAGTTTTTCCGGGCTATCCTACGAGCAGTACTTC	CASSFSGLSYEQYF
TRBV3-1/TRBV3-2	-	-	TRBJ1-4	TGTGCCAGCAGCCCCAGGGGCAGGGACGGGGAAAAACTGTTTTTT	CASSPRGRDGEKLFF
TRBV19	-	-	TRBJ2-1	TGTGCCAGTAAACCCATCGCCGCGGAGAGCTCCTACAATGAGCAGTTCTTC	CASKPIAAESSYNEQFF
TRBV21-1	-	-	TRBJ1-6	TGTGCCAGCAGCCCCGGGTTCAATAATTCACCCCTCCACTTT	CASSPGFNNSPLHF
TRBV10-2	-	-	TRBJ1-1	TGCGCCAGCAGTGCTCAGAACACGAACACTGAAGCTTTCTTT	CASSAQNTNTEAFF
TRBV10-1	-	-	TRBJ2-3	TGCGCCAGCACGCGGGACCCTAGTACAGATACGCAGTATTTT	CASTRDPSTDTQYF
TRBV5-4	TRBD2	few	TRBJ2-7	TGTGCCAGCAGCCGTCGAATAGCGGGGGAGCAGTACTTC	CASSRRIAGEQYF
TRBV28	TRBD1	-	TRBJ1-2	TGTGCCAGCAGACCCTCGGGAGGGGGCGCCTATGGCTACACCTTC	CASRPSGGGAYGYTF
TRBV7-8	TRBD1	-	TRBJ2-7	TGTGCCAGCAGCTTAGCGGGACAGGGGTCGGGGGAGCAGTACTTC	CASSLAGQGSGEQYF
TRBV5-1	-	-	TRBJ2-6	TGCGCCAGCAGCTTGGGGTCTGGGGCCAACGTCCTGACTTTC	CASSLGSGANVLTF
TRBV19	TRBD1	-	TRBJ2-7	TGTGCCAGTAGTCCTCAGGCCGGGACAGGCCCCTACGAGCAGTACTTC	CASSPQAGTGPYEQYF
TRBV2	-	-	TRBJ1-5	TGTGCCAGCAGGGCCTCTTTCAATCAGCCCCAGCATTTT	CASRASFNQPQHF
TRBV2	-	once	TRBJ2-7	TGTGCCAGCAGAAGGGGTCCCACTCTGGACGAGCAGTACTTC	CASRRGPTLDEQYF
TRBV3-1/TRBV3-2	-	-	TRBJ2-2	TGTGCCAGCAGCCTAGCAGGGGTAGGCACCGGGGAGCTGTTTTTT	CASSLAGVGTGELFF
TRBV6-5	TRBD1	-	TRBJ2-5	TGTGCCAGCAGTAGGGACAGGGATTTCGAGACCCAGTACTTC	CASSRDRDFETQYF
TRBV4-2	TRBD2	few	TRBJ2-1	TGTGCCAGCAGCCACCGACTAGCGGGAGACAATGAGCAGTTCTTC	CASSHRLAGDNEQFF
TRBV5-1	-	-	TRBJ1-2	TGCGCCAGCAGCTTGGCAAGTGGCGGCACTCAGGACTACACCTTC	CASSLASGGTQDYTF
TRBV10-1	TRBD1	-	TRBJ2-3	TGCGCCAGCAGTGATGTGGACAGGCGCACAGATACGCAGTATTTT	CASSDVDRRTDTQYF
TRBV6-6	-	-	TRBJ1-2	TGTGCCAGCAGCTCTTACAGGGAAACGGCTAACTATGGCTACACCTTC	CASSSYRETANYGYTF
TRBV19	TRBD2	-	TRBJ2-1	TGTGCCAGTGGGACTAGCGGGTCCTACAATGAGCAGTTCTTC	CASGTSGSYNEQFF
TRBV19	-	-	TRBJ1-2	TGTGCCAGTAGTATCCCTCCATCAGACACAAACTATGGCTACACCTTC	CASSIPPSDTNYGYTF
TRBV6-6	-	-	TRBJ1-4	TGTGCCAGCAGACTATACAGGGAAGGTGCTAATGAAAAACTGTTTTTT	CASRLYREGANEKLFF
TRBV28	-	-	TRBJ2-5	TGTGCCAGCAGTTTACCTTTGGGGGTAGAGACCCAGTACTTC	CASSLPLGVETQYF
TRBV9	TRBD1	few	TRBJ1-1	TGTGCCAGCAGCGGGGGACAGGGCGTCGGCACTGAAGCTTTCTTT	CASSGGQGVGTEAFF
TRBV5-1	-	-	TRBJ2-4	TGCGCCAGCAGCTTGAACCGACTTTTTTCGGGAAACATTCAGTACTTC	CASSLNRLFSGNIQYF
TRBV2	TRBD1	-	TRBJ1-1	TGTGCCAGCAGTTCTACAGGGGCCCTGAACACTGAAGCTTTCTTT	CASSSTGALNTEAFF
TRBV11-2	-	-	TRBJ2-2	TGTGCCAGCAGCTTACAAGGGGTTATGACCGGGGAGCTGTTTTTT	CASSLQGVMTGELFF